This TCR beta chain was observed in a study of T cells in Graves' hyperthyroidism and ophthalmopathy. This clonotype was picked up many times. The CDR3 consists of 14 residues. Trimming stripped 4 bases from V and 2 bases from J, with 10 bases between. Amplified TCR beta CDR3 regions derived from RNA transcripts. Primed by the HTBI set, a first-round RT-PCR was run on the TCR CDR3. TCRdb independently ran MiXCR on the multiplex PCR reads; one entry per CDR3 protein. The profile covers some 550,000 distinct CDR3 sequences, with about a sixth appearing a single time and around 3.5% taken by the ten largest.

Sequenced: blood. The clonotype comes from a woman between 40 and 50 years old with Graves' ophthalmopathy. The chain combines TRBV12-3 or TRBV12-4 with TRBJ2-3, with D possibly matching TRBD2 (6 bases). CDR3 sequence reads: CASSSSDYTDTQYF. In DNA form, the CDR3 reads TGTGCCAGCAGTTCTAGCGATTACACAGATACGCAGTATTTT.